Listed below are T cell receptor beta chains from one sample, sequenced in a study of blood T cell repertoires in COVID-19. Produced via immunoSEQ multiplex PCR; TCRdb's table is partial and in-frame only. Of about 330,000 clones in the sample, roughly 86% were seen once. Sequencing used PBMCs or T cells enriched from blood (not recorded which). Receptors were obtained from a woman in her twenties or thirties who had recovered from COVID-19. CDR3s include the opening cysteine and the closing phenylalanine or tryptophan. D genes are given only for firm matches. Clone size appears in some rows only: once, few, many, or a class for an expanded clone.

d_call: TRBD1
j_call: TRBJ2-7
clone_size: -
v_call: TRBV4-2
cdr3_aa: CASSPTGQGISYEQYF
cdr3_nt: TGTGCCAGCAGCCCTACGGGACAGGGAATTTCCTACGAGCAGTACTTC

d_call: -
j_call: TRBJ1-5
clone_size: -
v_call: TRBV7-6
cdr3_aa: CASSLGEYQPQHF
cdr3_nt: TGTGCCAGCAGCTTAGGGGAGTATCAGCCCCAGCATTTT

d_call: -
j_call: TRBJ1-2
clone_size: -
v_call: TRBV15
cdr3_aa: CATSRDPTGTYGYTF
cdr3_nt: TGTGCCACCAGCAGAGATCCGACGGGAACCTATGGCTACACCTTC

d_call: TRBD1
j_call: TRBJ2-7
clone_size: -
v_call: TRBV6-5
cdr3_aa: CASSYSPTGPLYEQYF
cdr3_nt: TGTGCCAGCAGTTACTCCCCGACAGGGCCCCTCTACGAGCAGTACTTC

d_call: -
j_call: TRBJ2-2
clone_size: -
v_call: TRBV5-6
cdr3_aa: CASSLEGGRYTGELFF
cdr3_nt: TGTGCCAGCAGCTTGGAGGGAGGACGGTACACCGGGGAGCTGTTTTTT

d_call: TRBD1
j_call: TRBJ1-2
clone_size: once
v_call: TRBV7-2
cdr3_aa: CASSLRTGSNYGYTF
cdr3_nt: TGTGCCAGCAGCCTAAGGACAGGGTCTAACTATGGCTACACCTTC

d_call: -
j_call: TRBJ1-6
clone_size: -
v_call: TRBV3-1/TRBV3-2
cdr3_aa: CASSQVPGRSPLHF
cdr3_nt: TGTGCCAGCAGCCAAGTGCCGGGGAGGTCACCCCTCCACTTT

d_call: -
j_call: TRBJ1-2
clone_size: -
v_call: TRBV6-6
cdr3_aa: CASSWPVRGLADGYTF
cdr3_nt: TGTGCCAGCAGTTGGCCCGTACGGGGTCTCGCGGATGGCTACACCTTC

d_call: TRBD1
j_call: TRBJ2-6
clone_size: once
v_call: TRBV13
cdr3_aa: CASSSDRGAGANVLTF
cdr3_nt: TGTGCCAGCAGCTCGGACAGGGGGGCCGGGGCCAACGTCCTGACTTTC

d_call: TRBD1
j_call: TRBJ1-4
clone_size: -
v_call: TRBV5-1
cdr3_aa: CASSAGQGNIIEELFF
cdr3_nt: TGCGCCAGCAGCGCTGGACAGGGGAATATAATCGAAGAACTGTTTTTT

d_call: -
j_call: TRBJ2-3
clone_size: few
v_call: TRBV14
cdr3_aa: CASSHTRGRGRFTDTQYF
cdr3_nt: TGTGCCAGCAGCCACACCCGAGGCAGGGGCAGATTCACAGATACGCAGTATTTT

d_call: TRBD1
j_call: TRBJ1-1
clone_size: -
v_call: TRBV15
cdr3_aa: CATSRGAMGQGNTEAFF
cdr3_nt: TGTGCCACCAGCAGAGGAGCAATGGGACAGGGGAACACTGAAGCTTTCTTT

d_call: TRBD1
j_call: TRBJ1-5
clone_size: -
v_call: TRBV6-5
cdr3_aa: CASSTDRAQPQHF
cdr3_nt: TGTGCCAGCAGTACGGACAGGGCTCAGCCCCAGCATTTT

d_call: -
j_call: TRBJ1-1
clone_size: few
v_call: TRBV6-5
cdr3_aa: CASSYRGGAFF
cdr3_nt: TGTGCCAGCAGTTATCGAGGGGGAGCTTTCTTT

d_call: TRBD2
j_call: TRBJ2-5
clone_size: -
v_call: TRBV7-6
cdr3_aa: CASSLGSSGGGETQYF
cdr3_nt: TGTGCCAGCAGCTTAGGTTCTAGCGGGGGAGGAGAGACCCAGTACTTC

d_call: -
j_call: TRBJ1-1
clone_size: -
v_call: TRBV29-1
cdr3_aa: CSVAAVAEGRAFF
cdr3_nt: TGCAGCGTCGCCGCGGTGGCCGAGGGAAGGGCTTTCTTT

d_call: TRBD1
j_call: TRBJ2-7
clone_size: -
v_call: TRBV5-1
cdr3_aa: CASSPGTGGLYEQYF
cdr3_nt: TGCGCCAGCAGCCCCGGGACAGGGGGACTCTACGAGCAGTACTTC

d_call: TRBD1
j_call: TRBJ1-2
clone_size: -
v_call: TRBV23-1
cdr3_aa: CASSHPLWDSSFGYTF
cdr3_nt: TGCGCCAGCAGTCACCCCCTCTGGGACAGCTCGTTTGGCTACACCTTC

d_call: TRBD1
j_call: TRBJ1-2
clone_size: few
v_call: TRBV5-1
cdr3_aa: CASSFGDRGFNYGYTF
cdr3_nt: TGCGCCAGCAGCTTTGGAGACAGGGGGTTTAACTATGGCTACACCTTC

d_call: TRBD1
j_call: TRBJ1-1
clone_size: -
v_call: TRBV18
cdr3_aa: CASSPYTGAANTEAFF
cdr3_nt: TGTGCCAGCTCACCTTACACAGGGGCGGCGAACACTGAAGCTTTCTTT

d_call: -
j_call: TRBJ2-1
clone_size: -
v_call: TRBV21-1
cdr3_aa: CASSILESRDYSRDEQFF
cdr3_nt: TGTGCCAGCAGCATTTTAGAATCACGGGACTACTCTAGGGATGAGCAGTTCTTC

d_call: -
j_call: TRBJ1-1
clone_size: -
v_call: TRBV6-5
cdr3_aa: CASSRSRNTEAFF
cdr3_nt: TGTGCCAGCAGTAGATCGAGGAACACTGAAGCTTTCTTT

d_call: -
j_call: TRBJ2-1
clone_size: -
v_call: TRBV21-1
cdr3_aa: CASSKAGGRGTELYNEQFF
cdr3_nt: TGTGCCAGCAGTAAAGCAGGGGGACGGGGGACAGAACTCTACAATGAGCAGTTCTTC

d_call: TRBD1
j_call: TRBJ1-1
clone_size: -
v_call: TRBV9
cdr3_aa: CASSVGDRVNTEAFF
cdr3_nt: TGTGCCAGCAGCGTAGGGGACAGGGTTAACACTGAAGCTTTCTTT

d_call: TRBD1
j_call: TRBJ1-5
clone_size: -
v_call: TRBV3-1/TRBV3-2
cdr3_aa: CASSQEGYSGQENQPQHF
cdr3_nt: TGTGCCAGCAGCCAAGAAGGGTACTCGGGACAGGAAAATCAGCCCCAGCATTTT

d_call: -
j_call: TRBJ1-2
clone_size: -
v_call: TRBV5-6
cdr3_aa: CASSSTGATHEVDGYTF
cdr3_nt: TGTGCCAGCAGCTCCACTGGGGCTACCCACGAGGTTGATGGCTACACCTTC

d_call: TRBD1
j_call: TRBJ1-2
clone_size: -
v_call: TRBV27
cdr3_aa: CASSLTPGQGIGYTF
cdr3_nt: TGTGCCAGCAGTTTAACCCCGGGACAGGGGATCGGCTACACCTTC

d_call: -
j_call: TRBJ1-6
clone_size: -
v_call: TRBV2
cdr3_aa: CASRGTGLTLHF
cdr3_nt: TGTGCCAGCAGAGGAACAGGGTTGACCCTCCACTTT

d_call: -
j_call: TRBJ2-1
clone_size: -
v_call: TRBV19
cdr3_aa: CASSISGRYNEQFF
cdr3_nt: TGTGCCAGTAGTATATCTGGGAGATACAATGAGCAGTTCTTC

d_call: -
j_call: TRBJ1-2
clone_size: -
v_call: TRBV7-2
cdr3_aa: CASSLGGPSETSSF
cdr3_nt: TGTGCCAGCAGCTTAGGTGGTCCCAGCGAGACCTCGAGCTTC

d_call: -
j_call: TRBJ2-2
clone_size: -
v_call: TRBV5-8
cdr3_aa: CASSGPGIDRCVELFF
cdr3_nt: TGTGCCAGCAGCGGGCCGGGAATAGACAGGTGCGTGGAGCTGTTTTTT

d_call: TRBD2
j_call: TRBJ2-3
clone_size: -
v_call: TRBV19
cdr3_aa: CASRGGTGRADTQYF
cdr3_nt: TGTGCCAGTAGGGGGGGGACGGGCCGGGCAGATACGCAGTATTTT

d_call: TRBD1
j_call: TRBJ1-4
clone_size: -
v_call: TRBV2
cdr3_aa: CASRPDRAGDEKLFF
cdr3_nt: TGTGCCAGCAGGCCCGACAGGGCCGGGGATGAAAAACTGTTTTTT

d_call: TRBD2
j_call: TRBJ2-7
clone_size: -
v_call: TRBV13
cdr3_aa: CASSPGAGGTEQYF
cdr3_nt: TGTGCCAGCAGCCCCGGGGCCGGGGGGACCGAGCAGTACTTC

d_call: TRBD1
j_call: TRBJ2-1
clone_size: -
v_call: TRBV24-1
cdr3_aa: CATSRGTGEDEQFF
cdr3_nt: TGTGCCACCAGTCGAGGGACAGGGGAAGATGAGCAGTTCTTC

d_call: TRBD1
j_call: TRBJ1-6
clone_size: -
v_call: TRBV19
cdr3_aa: CATVGGTGLNSPLHF
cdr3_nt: TGTGCCACCGTGGGTGGGACAGGCCTCAATTCACCCCTCCACTTT

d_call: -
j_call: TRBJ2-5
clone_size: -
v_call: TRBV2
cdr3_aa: CASSARNQETQYF
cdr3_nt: TGTGCCAGCAGTGCCAGAAACCAAGAGACCCAGTACTTC

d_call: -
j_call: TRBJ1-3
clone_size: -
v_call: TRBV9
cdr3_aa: CASSAGGTIYF
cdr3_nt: TGTGCCAGCAGCGCCGGGGGCACCATATATTTT

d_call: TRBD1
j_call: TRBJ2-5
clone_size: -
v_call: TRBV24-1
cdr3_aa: CATSGRTGGQQETQYF
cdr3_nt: TGTGCCACCAGTGGCCGGACAGGGGGCCAACAAGAGACCCAGTACTTC